The 25 T cell receptor beta chains below come from one sample, sequenced in a study of T cells expressing NK-cell markers. Reanalyzing the 5' RACE reads, TCRdb keeps one entry per CDR3 protein, without DNA. The sample features about 390,000 distinct CDR3 sequences, with around 10% in its top ten. What was sequenced was blood T cells: a sorted CD56 or NKG2C T cell subset, CD4+ or CD8+ T cells, or bulk PBMC T cells (not recorded which). The receptors here all came from a woman aged 45-59 years in good health.

The chain recombines TRBV4-1 with TRBJ2-5; without DNA, the TCRdb call of TRBD1 cannot be checked. CDR1 is MGHRA and CDR2 is YSYEKL in the germline V gene. The CDR3 is 16 amino acids. The CDR3 sequence is CASSQDRDSHGETQYF.

The chain joins TRBV19 to TRBJ2-3; no DNA is available, so the TRBD1 call from TCRdb remains unchecked. The CDR3 is 13 amino acids. Looked up from germline, CDR1 is LNHDA and CDR2 is SQIVND (reference sequence). Here the CDR3 reads CASGGGGTDTQYF.

The chain links TRBV4-1 to TRBJ1-5. CDR3 size: 13 residues. Germline V CDR1 and CDR2: MGHRA, YSYEKL. The CDR3 loop is CASSHGRNQPQHF.

V is TRBV7-2 and J is TRBJ2-7; TCRdb selects TRBD1, and the lack of DNA leaves this call unchecked. The CDR3 has 14 residues. Germline lookup yields CDR1 SGHTA and CDR2 FQGNSA. CDR3 sequence: CASSPLLGNYEQYF.

This rearrangement joins TRBV5-6 to TRBJ2-7; TCRdb designates TRBD1, a call that cannot be tested without DNA. Per germline, CDR1 SGHDT and CDR2 YYEEEE. This CDR3 is 15 amino acids long. The CDR3 is CASSPKLDKAYEQYF. The full variable domain, with the rest looked up from reference TRBV5-6 and TRBJ2-7, is DAGVTQSPTHLIKTRGQQVTLRCSPKSGHDTVSWYQQALGQGPQFIFQYYEEEERQRGNFPDRFSGHQFPNYSSELNVNALLLGDSALYLCASSPKLDKAYEQYFGPGTRLTVT.

The chain joins TRBV10-3 to TRBJ2-2; TCRdb's D gene call, TRBD2, goes unchecked for lack of DNA. Germline CDR1 reads ENHRY; CDR2 reads SYGVKD. This CDR3 has 18 amino acids. The CDR3 spells CAIILRTAGTSNTGELFF.

The gene calls are TRBV12-3 or TRBV12-4 and TRBJ2-3; TCRdb proposes TRBD1, but this gene call is untestable without DNA. There are 14 residues in the CDR3. The CDR3 protein is CASSPSGIPDTQYF.

The J gene is TRBJ2-4, the V gene TRBV5-1; TCRdb indicates TRBD2, and absent DNA this call remains unverified. Per germline, CDR1 SGHRS and CDR2 YFSETQ. CDR3 length equals 16 residues. This CDR3 reads CASSLGSGGAKNIQYF.

The V and J genes are TRBV12-3 or TRBV12-4 and TRBJ2-3; TCRdb's D gene call, TRBD2, goes unchecked for lack of DNA. The CDR3 spans 13 residues. The CDR3 is CAAGRDRTDTQYF.

The gene calls are TRBV5-1 and TRBJ1-2. The CDR3 loop spans 15 amino acids. The germline gives CDR1 SGHRS, CDR2 YFSETQ. CDR3 region: CASSLDGQINYGYTF.

This chain links TRBV20-1 with TRBJ2-2. The CDR3 loop spans 14 amino acids. Looked up from germline, CDR1 is DFQATT and CDR2 is SNEGSKA (reference sequence). The CDR3 loop reads CSARYSQNTGELFF.

The chain employs TRBV3-1 and TRBJ1-1; TCRdb selects TRBD1, and the lack of DNA leaves this call unchecked. This CDR3 is built from 17 residues. CDR1 is LGHDT and CDR2 is YNNKEL in the germline V gene (reference sequence). This chain's CDR3 is CASSLGQGGLEGTEAFF.

The chain combines TRBV20-1 with TRBJ2-7; the D call from TCRdb, TRBD2, cannot be confirmed without DNA. The CDR3 has 15 amino acids. Germline V gene sequence: CDR1 DFQATT, CDR2 SNEGSKA (reference sequence). The CDR3: CSARAGHSGTYEQYF.

The chain employs TRBV2 and TRBJ2-1; TCRdb indicates TRBD2, and absent DNA this call remains unverified. This CDR3 has 14 amino acids. Looked up from germline, CDR1 is SNHLY and CDR2 is FYNNEI. CDR3 amino acids: CASRREEGDNEQFF.

The rearrangement uses TRBV11-2 and TRBJ2-7; TCRdb's D call of TRBD2 is untestable without DNA. Per the germline V gene, CDR1 is SGHAT and CDR2 is FQNNGV. This CDR3 contains 12 residues. The CDR3 sequence is CASRGRRDEQYF.

CDR3 sequence reads: CASSQVAAVATTGELFF. The chain carries TRBV4-1 and TRBJ2-2; TCRdb designates TRBD2, a call that cannot be tested without DNA. In germline, CDR1 is MGHRA, CDR2 YSYEKL. The CDR3 runs 17 residues.

V usage is TRBV9 and J usage is TRBJ1-5; TCRdb proposes TRBD1, but this gene call is untestable without DNA. Germline lookup yields CDR1 SGDLS and CDR2 YYNGEE. The CDR3 extends over 15 amino acids. The CDR3: CASSVSAGDDQPQHF.

The chain is built from TRBV11-1 and TRBJ2-1; TCRdb's D call, TRBD1, is unchecked because there is no DNA. Germline values: CDR1 SGHAT, CDR2 FQDESV (reference sequence). This CDR3 contains 15 residues. The CDR3: CASSLGTGSNNEQFF.

The rearrangement links TRBV4-1 to TRBJ2-5; TCRdb calls TRBD1, which cannot be checked without DNA. Germline CDR1 reads MGHRA; CDR2 reads YSYEKL. The CDR3 sequence is 15 residues long. This CDR3 reads CASSQTGQAQETQYF.

This chain links TRBV7-9 with TRBJ2-1; TCRdb proposes TRBD2, but this gene call is untestable without DNA. This CDR3 has 15 amino acids. The germline V gene encodes CDR1 SEHNR and CDR2 FQNEAQ (reference sequence). The chain's CDR3 is CASSLASGSIHEQFF.

The rearrangement joins TRBV18 to TRBJ1-1; TCRdb names TRBD1, which stays unverified in the absence of DNA. Germline loops: CDR1 KGHSH, CDR2 LQKENI. The CDR3 consists of 15 residues. The CDR3 region is CASSDGQGAGTEAFF.

The chain recombines TRBV5-1 with TRBJ1-1; with no DNA, the TCRdb D assignment of TRBD1 cannot be verified. Germline V lookup: CDR1 SGHRS, CDR2 YFSETQ. CDR3 length equals 14 residues. The CDR3: CASTPGTMNTEAFF. Supplemented by reference TRBV5-1 and TRBJ1-1, the full variable domain reads KAGVTQTPRYLIKTRGQQVTLSCSPISGHRSVSWYQQTPGQGLQFLFEYFSETQRNKGNFPGRFSGRQFSNSRSEMNVSTLELGDSALYLCASTPGTMNTEAFFGQGTRLTVV.

The CDR3 region is CASSRIYEQFF. The gene calls are TRBV7-2 and TRBJ2-1. The germline V gene encodes CDR1 SGHTA and CDR2 FQGNSA. The CDR3 runs to 11 residues.

V and J are TRBV25-1 and TRBJ2-7; with no DNA, the TCRdb D assignment of TRBD1 cannot be verified. There are 14 residues in the CDR3. The germline V gene has CDR1 MGHDK and CDR2 SYGVNS. The CDR3 loop is CASSHRGSPYEQYF.

The chain links TRBV6-5 to TRBJ2-1. The CDR3 runs to 15 residues. Per the germline V gene, CDR1 is MNHEY and CDR2 is SVGAGI. The CDR3 loop reads CASRKTLAPNNEQFF.